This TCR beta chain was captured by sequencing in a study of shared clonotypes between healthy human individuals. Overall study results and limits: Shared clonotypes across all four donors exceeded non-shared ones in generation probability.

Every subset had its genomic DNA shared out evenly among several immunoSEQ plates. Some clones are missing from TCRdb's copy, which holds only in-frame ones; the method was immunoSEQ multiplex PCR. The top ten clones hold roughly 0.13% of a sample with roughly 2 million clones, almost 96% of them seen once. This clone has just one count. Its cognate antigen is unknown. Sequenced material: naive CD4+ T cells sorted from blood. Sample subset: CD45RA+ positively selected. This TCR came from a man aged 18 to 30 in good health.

The CDR3 here is CASSAGQGWEKLFF. In DNA form, the CDR3 reads TGTGCCAGCAGTGCTGGGCAGGGTTGGGAAAAACTGTTTTTT. V usage is TRBV6-1 and J usage is TRBJ1-4; maybe TRBD1 (5 bases). CDR1 and CDR2 from the germline V gene are MNHNS and SASEGT. Trimming removed 4 bases at V and 8 bases at J, with 14 bases between. The CDR3 totals 14 residues.